This TCR beta chain was documented in a study of blood T cell repertoires in COVID-19. TCRdb's copy holds only in-frame clones and misses some; the assay was immunoSEQ multiplex PCR. The table includes 210,000 or so clones, roughly 80% detected once. CDR1 SQVTM and CDR2 ANQGSEA come from the germline V gene. With 3 bases removed from V and 3 bases from J, the gap between germline ends came to 9 bases. The CDR3 is 13 residues long. The age range of participants was 18 to 89 years, with residence in about 25 US areas. In this sample, this clone turned up once. Sequences were obtained from PBMCs or T cells enriched from blood (not recorded which). The V gene is TRBV29-1, the J gene TRBJ2-1, with D possibly matching TRBD2 (5 bases). The TCR sequence derives from a man in his 60s who had recovered from COVID-19. This CDR3 is CSVDEGGYNEQFF. The CDR3 region has the DNA TGCAGCGTTGACGAGGGCGGCTACAATGAGCAGTTCTTC.